The T cell receptor (beta chain) described here comes from a study of cytomegalovirus exposure and HLA in healthy donors. Whole-study findings and limits: According to the study, around 160 TCR beta chains were cytomegalovirus-associated. The tendency of first-cohort TCR clusters to co-occur in the 120 or so validation repertoires emerged from a later analysis. Rare sequences made up most TCRs, while some public TCRs were found in many donors.

TCRdb keeps only in-frame clones here, not all; method: immunoSEQ multiplex PCR. The data show approximately 280,000 clones, with roughly 90% seen just once and around 0.9% held by the top ten. Points on this clone: Its antigen is not known.

The sequenced material came from PBMCs. This sequence was found in a woman younger than 30 in good health and CMV-seronegative.

The CDR3 bases are TGTGCCAGCAGTCCTAGGCTTCGACTGAACCTACCGGAGACCCAGTACTTC. It specifies CASSPRLRLNLPETQYF. The chain joins TRBV27 to TRBJ2-5; no firm D call. The germline V and J ends were trimmed by 5 bases and 5 bases, with 24 bases remaining between them. Looked up from germline, CDR1 is MNHEY and CDR2 is SMNVEV (reference sequence). The CDR3 consists of 17 residues.